Detailed here is one T cell receptor (beta chain). The data were obtained in a study of T cell responses to AZD1222 COVID-19 vaccine. There are 15 residues in the CDR3. Germline loops: CDR1 SGHTA, CDR2 FQGTGA. Trimming took off 2 bases at V and 9 bases at J, with 17 bases between the two ends. Sequencing used immunoSEQ multiplex PCR; TCRdb keeps in-frame clones, though not all of them. In the table there are around 100,000 clones, about 85% of which are singletons. The gene calls are TRBV7-3 and TRBJ2-1, with D tentatively TRBD1 or TRBD2 (5 bases each). Here the sequenced sample was peripheral blood, taken on day 0 of AZD1222 vaccination. This clonotype was obtained from an adult in good health. This CDR3 reads CASSLSGLGVGEQFF. The CDR3 DNA is TGTGCCAGCAGCTTATCTGGTCTGGGGGTAGGTGAGCAGTTCTTC.